The clone carrying this T cell receptor (beta chain) came up a few times. The antigen is not known. This sample is drawn from a study of identical twins. Study-wide results and caveats: Invariant populations such as MAIT and iNKT cells could partly muddle zero-insertion analyses.

Germline V lookup: CDR1 SGHDT, CDR2 YYEEEE. Trimming shortened V by 1 base and J by 0 bases, and 10 bases separated the two germline ends. CDR3 length equals 15 residues. Each CDR3 protein is one row after TCRdb ran MiXCR on the 5' RACE reads. This table has fewer than 250,000 distinct CDR3 sequences, 15% to 20% appearing once. This same sample was also taken into another study, of T cells expressing NK-cell markers. In that study: Within the sequenced cohort of eight donors, seven exhibited HCMV seropositivity and one was seronegative.

V and J are TRBV5-6 and TRBJ1-1; no clear D gene. This clonotype was obtained from a young woman in good health. Sequencing input: CD8+ T cells sorted from blood. CDR3 protein: CASSLLPLLNTEAFF. The CDR3, as DNA: TGTGCCAGCAGCTTGCTCCCATTGTTGAACACTGAAGCTTTCTTT.